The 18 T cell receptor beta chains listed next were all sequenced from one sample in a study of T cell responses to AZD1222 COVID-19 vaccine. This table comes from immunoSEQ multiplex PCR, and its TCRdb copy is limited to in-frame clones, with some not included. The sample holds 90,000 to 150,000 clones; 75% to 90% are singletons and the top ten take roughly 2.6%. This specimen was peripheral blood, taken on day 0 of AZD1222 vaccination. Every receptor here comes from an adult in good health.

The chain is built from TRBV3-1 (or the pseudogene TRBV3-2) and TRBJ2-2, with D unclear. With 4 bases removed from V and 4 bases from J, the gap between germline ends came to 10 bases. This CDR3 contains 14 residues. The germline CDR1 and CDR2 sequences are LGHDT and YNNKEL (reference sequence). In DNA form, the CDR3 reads TGTGCCAGCAGCCTCGATCCGGCCACCGGGGAGCTGTTTTTT. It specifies CASSLDPATGELFF.

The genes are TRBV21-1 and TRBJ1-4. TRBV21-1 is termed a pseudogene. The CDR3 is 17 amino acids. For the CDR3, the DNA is TGTGCCAGCAGCAAAGTGAGCAGTAATGCAACTAATGAAAAACTGTTTTTT. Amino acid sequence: CASSKVSSNATNEKLFF.

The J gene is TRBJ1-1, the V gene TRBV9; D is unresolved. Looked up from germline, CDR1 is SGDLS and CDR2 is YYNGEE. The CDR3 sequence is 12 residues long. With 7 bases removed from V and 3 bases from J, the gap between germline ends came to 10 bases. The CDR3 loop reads CASWTRDTEAFF. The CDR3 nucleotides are TGTGCCAGCTGGACGAGGGACACTGAAGCTTTCTTT.

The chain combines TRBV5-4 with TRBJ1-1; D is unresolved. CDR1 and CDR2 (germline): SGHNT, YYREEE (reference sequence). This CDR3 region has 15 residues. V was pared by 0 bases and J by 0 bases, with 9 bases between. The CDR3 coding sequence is TGTGCCAGCAGCTTGGGGGTTGAGGTGAACACTGAAGCTTTCTTT. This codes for CASSLGVEVNTEAFF.

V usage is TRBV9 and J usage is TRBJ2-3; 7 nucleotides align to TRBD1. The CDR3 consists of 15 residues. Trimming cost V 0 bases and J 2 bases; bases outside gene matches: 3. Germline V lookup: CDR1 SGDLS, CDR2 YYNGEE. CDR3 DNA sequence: TGTGCCAGCAGCGTAGCTGGGACAGCCACAGATACGCAGTATTTT. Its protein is CASSVAGTATDTQYF.

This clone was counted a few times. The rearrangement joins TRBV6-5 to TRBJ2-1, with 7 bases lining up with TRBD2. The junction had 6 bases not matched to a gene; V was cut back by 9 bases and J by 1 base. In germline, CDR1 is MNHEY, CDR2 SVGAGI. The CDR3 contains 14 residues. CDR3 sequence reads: CASAGEGSYNEQFF. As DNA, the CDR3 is TGTGCCAGTGCTGGGGAGGGTTCCTACAATGAGCAGTTCTTC.

This CDR3 is CASSLATTLPWEQYF. CDR3 coding DNA: TGTGCCAGCAGCCTAGCGACCACCCTTCCGTGGGAGCAGTACTTC. The chain joins TRBV28 to TRBJ2-7; D is possibly TRBD2 (6 bases). The CDR3 totals 15 residues. The germline V gene encodes CDR1 MDHEN and CDR2 SYDVKM. The V end lost 6 bases, the J end lost 7 bases, and 22 bases lay between the germline ends.

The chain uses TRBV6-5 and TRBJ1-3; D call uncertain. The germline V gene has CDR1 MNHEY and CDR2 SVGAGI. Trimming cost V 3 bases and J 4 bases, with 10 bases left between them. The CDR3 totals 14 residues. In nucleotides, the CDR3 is TGTGCCAGCAGTTATACCCAGGCAGGAAACACCATATATTTT. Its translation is CASSYTQAGNTIYF.

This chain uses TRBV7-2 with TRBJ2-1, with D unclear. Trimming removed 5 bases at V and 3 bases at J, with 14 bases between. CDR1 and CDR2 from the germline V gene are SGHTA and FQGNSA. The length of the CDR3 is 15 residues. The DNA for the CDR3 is TGTGCCAGCAGCCCCGTCCGGGCCTTCTACAATGAGCAGTTCTTC. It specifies CASSPVRAFYNEQFF.

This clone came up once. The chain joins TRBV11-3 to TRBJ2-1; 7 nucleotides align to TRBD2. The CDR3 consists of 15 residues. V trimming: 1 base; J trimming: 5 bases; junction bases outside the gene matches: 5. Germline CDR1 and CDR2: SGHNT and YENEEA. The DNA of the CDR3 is TGTGCCAGCAGCTTAGGGGAGCGGGATGACAATGAGCAGTTCTTC. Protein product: CASSLGERDDNEQFF.

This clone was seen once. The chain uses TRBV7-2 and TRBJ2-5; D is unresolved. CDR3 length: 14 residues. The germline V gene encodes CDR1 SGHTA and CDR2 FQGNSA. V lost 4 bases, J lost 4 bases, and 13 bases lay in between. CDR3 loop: CASSWTDTVETQYF. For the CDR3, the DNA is TGTGCCAGCAGCTGGACCGACACGGTAGAGACCCAGTACTTC.

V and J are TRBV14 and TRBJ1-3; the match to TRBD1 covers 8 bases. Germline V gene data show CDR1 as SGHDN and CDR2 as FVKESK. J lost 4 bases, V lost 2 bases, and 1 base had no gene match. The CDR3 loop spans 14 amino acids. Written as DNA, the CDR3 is TGTGCCAGCAGCCAAAGGACAGGGGGAAACACCATATATTTT. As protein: CASSQRTGGNTIYF.

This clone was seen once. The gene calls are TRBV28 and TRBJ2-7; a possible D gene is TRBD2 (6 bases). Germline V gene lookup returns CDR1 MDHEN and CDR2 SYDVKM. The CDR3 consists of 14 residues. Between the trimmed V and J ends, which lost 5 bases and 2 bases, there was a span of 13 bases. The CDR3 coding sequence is TGTGCCAGCAGTCCCCCCGGACTACCCTACGAGCAGTACTTC. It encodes CASSPPGLPYEQYF.

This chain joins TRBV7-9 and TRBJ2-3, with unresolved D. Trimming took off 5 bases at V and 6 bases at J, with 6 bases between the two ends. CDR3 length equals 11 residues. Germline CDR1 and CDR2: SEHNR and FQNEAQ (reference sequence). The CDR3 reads CASSPMDTQYF. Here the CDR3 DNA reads TGTGCCAGCAGCCCCATGGATACGCAGTATTTT.

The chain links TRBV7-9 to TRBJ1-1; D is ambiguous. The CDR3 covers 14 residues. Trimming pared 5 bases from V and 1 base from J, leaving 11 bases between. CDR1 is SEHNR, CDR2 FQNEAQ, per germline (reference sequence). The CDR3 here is CASSLVARNTEAFF. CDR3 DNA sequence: TGTGCCAGCAGCCTCGTAGCACGGAACACTGAAGCTTTCTTT.

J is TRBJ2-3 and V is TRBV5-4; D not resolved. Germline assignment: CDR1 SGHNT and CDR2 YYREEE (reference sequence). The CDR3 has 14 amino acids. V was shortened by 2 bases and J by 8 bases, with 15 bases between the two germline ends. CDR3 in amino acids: CASSFLKSLSTQYF. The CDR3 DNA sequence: TGTGCCAGCAGCTTTCTCAAGTCCCTCTCTACGCAGTATTTT.

The CDR3 sequence: CASSIRGAGNTDTQYF. The CDR3, as DNA: TGTGCCAGTAGTATCAGGGGGGCCGGAAACACAGATACGCAGTATTTT. J is TRBJ2-3 and V is TRBV19; weak D call: TRBD1 (7 bases). V was clipped by 3 bases and J by 2 bases, with 15 bases between them. The length of the CDR3 is 16 residues. Looked up from germline, CDR1 is LNHDA and CDR2 is SQIVND (reference sequence).

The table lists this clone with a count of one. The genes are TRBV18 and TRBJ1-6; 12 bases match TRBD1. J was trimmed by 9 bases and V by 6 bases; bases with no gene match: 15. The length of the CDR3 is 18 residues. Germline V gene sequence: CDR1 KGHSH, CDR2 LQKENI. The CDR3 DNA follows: TGTGCCAGCTCTCTAAACCCGGGACAGGGGGCAGGAATTTCACCCCTCCACTTT. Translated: CASSLNPGQGAGISPLHF.